This T cell receptor beta chain came from a study of response to subunit inactivated influenza vaccine. Notes on the study in general: After each seasonal influenza vaccination, few new T cells are recruited, the authors suggested.

This clonotype was picked up many times. What it recognizes is unknown. TCRdb passed the RT-PCR reads through MiXCR, listing each CDR3 protein once. The sample lists 650,000 to 800,000 distinct CDR3 sequences, approximately 15% occurring once. With V trimmed by 3 bases and J by 2 bases, 12 bases remained unmatched. Germline V CDR1 and CDR2: SEHNR, FQNEAQ (reference sequence). The CDR3 extends over 17 amino acids. The V call is TRBV7-9, the J call TRBJ2-5, with TRBD1 identical over 7 bases. The receptor's source is a man aged 50 or older who received an inactivated influenza vaccine. Sequences were derived from PBMCs from blood, sampled less than 15 days before vaccination. CDR3 sequence: CASSFPTMTGTQETQYF. The CDR3 bases are TGTGCCAGCAGCTTTCCGACGATGACAGGGACGCAAGAGACCCAGTACTTC.